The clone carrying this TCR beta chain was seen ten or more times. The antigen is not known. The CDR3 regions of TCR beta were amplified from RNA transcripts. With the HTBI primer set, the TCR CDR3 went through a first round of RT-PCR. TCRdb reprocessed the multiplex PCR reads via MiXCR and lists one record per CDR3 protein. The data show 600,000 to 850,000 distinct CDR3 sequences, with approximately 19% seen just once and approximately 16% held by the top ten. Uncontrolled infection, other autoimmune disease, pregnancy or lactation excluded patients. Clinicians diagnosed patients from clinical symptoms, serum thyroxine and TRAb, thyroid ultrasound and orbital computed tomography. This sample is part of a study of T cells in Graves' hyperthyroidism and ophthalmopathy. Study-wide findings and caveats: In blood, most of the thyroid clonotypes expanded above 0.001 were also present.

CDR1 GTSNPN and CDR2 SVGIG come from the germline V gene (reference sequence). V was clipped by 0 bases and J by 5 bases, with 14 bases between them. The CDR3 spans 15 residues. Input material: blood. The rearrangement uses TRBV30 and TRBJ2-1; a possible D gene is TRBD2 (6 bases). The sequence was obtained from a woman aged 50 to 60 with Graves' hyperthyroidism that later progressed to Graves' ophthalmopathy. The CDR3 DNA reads TGTGCCTGGAGTGTAATGGCGGGATTCAACAATGAGCAGTTCTTC. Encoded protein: CAWSVMAGFNNEQFF.